This T cell receptor beta chain was recovered during a study of blood T cell repertoires in COVID-19. Study-level information: There were acute and convalescent COVID-19 samples, and they came from the United States, Italy and Spain. Sources were T cells, B-cell-depleted T cells, or PBMCs; the material itself was cDNA or gDNA.

The CDR3 is 15 amino acids. In germline, CDR1 is SGHTA, CDR2 FQGNSA. V lost 5 bases, J lost 4 bases, and 7 bases stayed unmatched. How the authors handled the data: Reference gene primer amplification in the assay estimated nucleated cell counts. Libraries were prepared by immunoSEQ multiplex PCR; TCRdb keeps only in-frame clonotypes and omits some of them. V and J calls plus clone size are reproduced from that table; the DNA served to infer D and trimming. The sample includes approximately 20,000 clones, roughly 89% of them seen just once. The chain carries TRBV7-2 and TRBJ2-3, with 9 positions matching TRBD2. Sequencing used peripheral blood. The TCR was taken from a human donor in a cohort sampled during active COVID-19. The DNA of the CDR3 is TGTGCCAGCAGCGTCGCGGGGGGGCAAGCAGATACGCAGTATTTT. Translated, it gives CASSVAGGQADTQYF.